The 28 T cell receptor beta chains listed next were all sequenced from one sample in a study of CXCR3-negative and CXCR3-positive naive CD8 T cells. Study conclusions and caveats: Against CXCR3-negative naive cells, CXCR3-positive naive cells showed more hydrophobic TRB CDR3s.

These TCRs are of unknown antigen specificity. TRB cDNA was prepared as libraries by UMI-labeled 5' RACE. TCRdb re-called the 5' RACE reads and gives one entry per CDR3 protein, without DNA. This sample's table has about 130,000 distinct CDR3 sequences. Sequencing was done on a sample of naive CXCR3+ CD8+ T cells from blood. Subset indicated: CD45RO-CCR7+CD27+CD95- naive CD8+ T cells expressing CXCR3 (TNR3+). Receptors were obtained from a human donor in good health. Some clones in this sample may be carry-over from other donors' samples.

The chain joins TRBV12-3 or TRBV12-4 to TRBJ2-7; TCRdb indicates TRBD1, and absent DNA this call remains unverified. The CDR3 totals 15 residues. CDR3 loop: CASSYLTGPAYEQYF.

The chain is built from TRBV20-1 and TRBJ1-2; without DNA, the TCRdb call of TRBD1 cannot be checked. Germline CDR1 and CDR2: DFQATT and SNEGSKA (reference sequence). The CDR3 has 14 amino acids. The CDR3: CSAREAGQIYGYTF.

The chain employs TRBV12-3 or TRBV12-4 and TRBJ2-1; TCRdb reports TRBD2, a call that lacks DNA to check it against. The CDR3 loop spans 16 amino acids. The chain's CDR3 is CASTLLLAGRDNEQFF.

The chain recombines TRBV29-1 with TRBJ1-2; with no DNA, the TCRdb D assignment of TRBD1 cannot be verified. The CDR3 extends over 15 amino acids. Germline V lookup: CDR1 SQVTM, CDR2 ANQGSEA. This CDR3 is CSVEDGSRGIDGYTF.

J is TRBJ1-5 and V is TRBV6-6. The CDR3 length is 12 residues. Germline V gene sequence: CDR1 MNHNY, CDR2 SVGAGI (reference sequence). CDR3 amino acids: CASKDVSQPQHF.

The V call is TRBV12-3 or TRBV12-4, the J call TRBJ2-1; TCRdb gives TRBD2 as the D gene, but with no DNA this cannot be confirmed. The CDR3 totals 16 residues. Here the CDR3 reads CASSLAVIAKYNEQFF.

CDR3: CASSLYGGEQTQYF. This rearrangement joins TRBV28 to TRBJ2-5; the TRBD2 assignment by TCRdb is unverifiable without DNA. CDR3 size: 14 residues. The germline gives CDR1 MDHEN, CDR2 SYDVKM.

This chain links TRBV6-5 with TRBJ1-5; TCRdb's assignment of TRBD1 cannot be checked, as there is no DNA. Germline V gene data show CDR1 as MNHEY and CDR2 as SVGAGI. The CDR3 runs 13 residues. The CDR3 spells CASSYNWGQPQHF.

The chain employs TRBV3-1 and TRBJ2-5. Germline loops: CDR1 LGHDT, CDR2 YNNKEL (reference sequence). CDR3 size: 17 residues. The CDR3 reads CASSQDWRVIGWETQYF.

This rearrangement joins TRBV13 to TRBJ2-4; there is no DNA to check the TCRdb D call of TRBD1. Per the germline V gene, CDR1 is PRHDT and CDR2 is FYEKMQ (reference sequence). This CDR3 contains 15 residues. This CDR3 is CASSSEGQDKNIQYF.

The chain has TRBV7-9 and TRBJ2-2; the TCRdb call, TRBD1, lacks DNA for checking. The germline gives CDR1 SEHNR, CDR2 FQNEAQ (reference sequence). The CDR3 extends over 15 amino acids. CDR3: CASSVPGPGTGELFF.

The V and J genes are TRBV7-6 and TRBJ2-3; lacking DNA, the TRBD2 call made by TCRdb goes unchecked. The CDR3 has 17 residues. From germline, CDR1 is SGHVS and CDR2 FNYEAQ. This CDR3 reads CASSLYGLAGVTDTQYF.

V gene TRBV2 combines with J gene TRBJ2-3; lacking DNA, the TRBD2 call made by TCRdb goes unchecked. CDR1 is SNHLY, CDR2 FYNNEI, per germline. The CDR3 covers 16 residues. CDR3 protein: CASSGLAGGSTDTQYF. Full variable domain (missing parts from reference TRBV2 and TRBJ2-3): EPEVTQTPSHQVTQMGQEVILRCVPISNHLYFYWYRQILGQKVEFLVSFYNNEISEKSEIFDDQFSVERPDGSNFTLKIRSTKLEDSAMYFCASSGLAGGSTDTQYFGPGTRLTVL.

V usage is TRBV19 and J usage is TRBJ2-5; the D call of TRBD2 rests on TCRdb alone, since no DNA is present to check it. This CDR3 is built from 13 residues. CDR1 is LNHDA, CDR2 SQIVND, per germline (reference sequence). CDR3 amino acids: CATSDFLQETQYF.

The J gene is TRBJ2-3, the V gene TRBV7-9; the TCRdb call, TRBD1, lacks DNA for checking. This CDR3 is built from 15 residues. Per the germline V gene, CDR1 is SEHNR and CDR2 is FQNEAQ (reference sequence). CDR3 loop: CASSAPRQSTDTQYF.

V and J are TRBV28 and TRBJ2-1; TCRdb names TRBD2, which stays unverified in the absence of DNA. This CDR3 has 14 amino acids. Looked up from germline, CDR1 is MDHEN and CDR2 is SYDVKM. CDR3 protein: CASSLLAGGLPQFF. Filled out from reference TRBV28 and TRBJ2-1, the complete variable domain reads DVKVTQSSRYLVKRTGEKVFLECVQDMDHENMFWYRQDPGLGLRLIYFSYDVKMKEKGDIPEGYSVSREKKERFSLILESASTNQTSMYLCASSLLAGGLPQFFGPGTRLTVL.

The chain employs TRBV2 and TRBJ2-1; the D gene TCRdb calls, TRBD1, cannot be checked with no DNA. The CDR3 is 14 residues long. CDR1 and CDR2 (germline): SNHLY, FYNNEI. CDR3 in amino acids: CASSLLDRDNEQFF.

The V call is TRBV28, the J call TRBJ1-5. Germline V CDR1 and CDR2: MDHEN, SYDVKM. The CDR3 has 15 residues. CDR3 region: CASSLYGYSNQPQHF.

This rearrangement joins TRBV7-9 to TRBJ2-7. The CDR3 loop spans 14 amino acids. Germline CDR1 is SEHNR and CDR2 is FQNEAQ (reference sequence). This CDR3 is CASSYTGGSYEQYF. Using reference TRBV7-9 and TRBJ2-7 for the parts outside the CDR3, the full variable domain is DTGVSQNPRHKITKRGQNVTFRCDPISEHNRLYWYRQTLGQGPEFLTYFQNEAQLEKSRLLSDRFSAERPKGSFSTLEIQRTEQGDSAMYLCASSYTGGSYEQYFGPGTRLTVT.

The gene calls are TRBV29-1 and TRBJ1-1; TCRdb picks TRBD1, but there is no DNA to check that call. This CDR3 region has 15 residues. CDR1 and CDR2 (germline): SQVTM, ANQGSEA. The CDR3: CSTRPGQGVNTEAFF.

The chain carries TRBV12-3 or TRBV12-4 and TRBJ2-1; TCRdb gives TRBD2 as the D gene, but with no DNA this cannot be confirmed. The CDR3 has 16 residues. CDR3 amino acids: CASSLLTGLAGFEQFF.

V gene TRBV20-1 combines with J gene TRBJ1-6. The CDR3 has 15 residues. Per germline, CDR1 DFQATT and CDR2 SNEGSKA (reference sequence). The CDR3 loop reads CSARAIGSYNSPLHF.

This chain connects TRBV20-1 to TRBJ2-7; TCRdb selects TRBD2, and the lack of DNA leaves this call unchecked. Germline V lookup: CDR1 DFQATT, CDR2 SNEGSKA (reference sequence). This CDR3 spans 14 amino acids. CDR3 sequence reads: CSARGLAGGYEQYF.

The chain carries TRBV4-1 and TRBJ2-5; TCRdb indicates TRBD2, and absent DNA this call remains unverified. The CDR3 is 15 residues long. Germline V gene lookup returns CDR1 MGHRA and CDR2 YSYEKL. The CDR3 loop is CASSQGLAGGQTQYF.

The chain is built from TRBV24-1 and TRBJ2-3. The CDR3 runs to 15 residues. Germline assignment: CDR1 KGHDR and CDR2 SFDVKD. CDR3 residues: CATSDMGLGTDTQYF.

The chain employs TRBV9 and TRBJ2-7; TCRdb outputs TRBD2, but without DNA this stays unchecked. Germline CDR1 reads SGDLS; CDR2 reads YYNGEE. The CDR3 has 18 amino acids. CDR3 residues: CASSVDGTSGGDAYEQYF. Drawing the rest from reference TRBV9 and TRBJ2-7, the complete variable domain is DSGVTQTPKHLITATGQRVTLRCSPRSGDLSVYWYQQSLDQGLQFLIQYYNGEERAKGNILERFSAQQFPDLHSELNLSSLELGDSALYFCASSVDGTSGGDAYEQYFGPGTRLTVT.

V usage is TRBV5-1 and J usage is TRBJ2-3; TCRdb's D gene call, TRBD1, goes unchecked for lack of DNA. The germline CDR1 and CDR2 sequences are SGHRS and YFSETQ. CDR3 length: 17 residues. This chain's CDR3 is CASSLGLMTGATDTQYF.

The chain combines TRBV14 with TRBJ2-5. CDR1 SGHDN and CDR2 FVKESK come from the germline V gene. There are 12 residues in the CDR3. The CDR3 reads CASSQPRETQYF.